These 2 T cell receptor beta chains share one sample of origin, sequenced in a study of cytomegalovirus exposure and HLA in healthy donors. This PCR relied on a set of 60 Vbeta primers and 13 Jbeta primers. Sequenced by immunoSEQ multiplex PCR; TCRdb stores in-frame clones only, minus some. The data show about 140,000 clones, and the top ten clones hold around 2.4%. Sequencing was carried out using PBMCs. The receptors shown here come from a young woman in good health and CMV-seronegative.

The chain uses TRBV19 and TRBJ2-1, with D perhaps matching TRBD1 (6 bases). Germline values: CDR1 LNHDA, CDR2 SQIVND (reference sequence). The ends were cut back, 2 bases at V and 5 bases at J, with 16 bases in the middle. CDR3 length equals 16 residues. The CDR3 here is CASSIQRGFRNNEQFF. The CDR3 region has the DNA TGTGCCAGTAGTATACAAAGGGGGTTCCGAAACAATGAGCAGTTCTTC.

CDR3: CASSLSPSLADTQYF. The CDR3 nucleotides are TGCGCCAGCAGCTTGAGTCCTAGTCTAGCGGATACGCAGTATTTT. The chain has TRBV5-1 and TRBJ2-3; possible D gene TRBD2, 6 bases. Germline CDR1 and CDR2: SGHRS and YFSETQ. The ends were cut back, 1 base at V and 6 bases at J, with 15 bases in the middle. CDR3 length: 15 residues.